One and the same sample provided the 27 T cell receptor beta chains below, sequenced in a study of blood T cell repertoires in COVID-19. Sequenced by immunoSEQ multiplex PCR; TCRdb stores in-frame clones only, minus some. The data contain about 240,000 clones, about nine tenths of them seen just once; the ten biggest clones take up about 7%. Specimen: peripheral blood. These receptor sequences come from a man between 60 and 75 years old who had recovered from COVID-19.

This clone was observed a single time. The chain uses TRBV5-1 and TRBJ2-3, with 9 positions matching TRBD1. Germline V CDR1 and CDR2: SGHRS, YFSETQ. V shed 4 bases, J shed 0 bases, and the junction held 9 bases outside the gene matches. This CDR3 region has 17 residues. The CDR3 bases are TGCGCCAGCAGCAAACAACAACAGGGGGCTAGCACAGATACGCAGTATTTT. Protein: CASSKQQQGASTDTQYF.

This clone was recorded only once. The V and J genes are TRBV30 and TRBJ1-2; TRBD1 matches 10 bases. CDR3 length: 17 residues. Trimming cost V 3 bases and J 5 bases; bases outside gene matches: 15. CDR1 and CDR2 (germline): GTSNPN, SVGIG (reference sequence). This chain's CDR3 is CAWSGGDRGRIRYGYTF. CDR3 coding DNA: TGTGCCTGGAGCGGCGGGGACAGGGGACGAATTCGGTATGGCTACACCTTC.

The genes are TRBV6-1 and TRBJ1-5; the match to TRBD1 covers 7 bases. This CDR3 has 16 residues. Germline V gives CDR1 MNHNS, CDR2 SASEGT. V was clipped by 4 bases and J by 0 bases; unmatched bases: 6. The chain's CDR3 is CASSAGGWDSNQPQHF. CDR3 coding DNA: TGTGCCAGCAGTGCAGGGGGTTGGGATAGCAATCAGCCCCAGCATTTT.

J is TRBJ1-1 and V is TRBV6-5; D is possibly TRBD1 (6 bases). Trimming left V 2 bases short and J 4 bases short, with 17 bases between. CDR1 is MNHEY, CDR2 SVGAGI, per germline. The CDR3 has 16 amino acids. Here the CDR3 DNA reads TGTGCCAGCAGTTACGGACAGACCTCTGGGGGCACTGAAGCTTTCTTT. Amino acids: CASSYGQTSGGTEAFF.

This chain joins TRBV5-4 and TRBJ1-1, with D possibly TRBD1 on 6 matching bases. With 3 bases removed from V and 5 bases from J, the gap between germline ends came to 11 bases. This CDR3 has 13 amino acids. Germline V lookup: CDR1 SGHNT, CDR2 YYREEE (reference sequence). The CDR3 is CASSSIGGTEAFF. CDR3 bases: TGTGCCAGCAGCTCCATAGGGGGAACTGAAGCTTTCTTT.

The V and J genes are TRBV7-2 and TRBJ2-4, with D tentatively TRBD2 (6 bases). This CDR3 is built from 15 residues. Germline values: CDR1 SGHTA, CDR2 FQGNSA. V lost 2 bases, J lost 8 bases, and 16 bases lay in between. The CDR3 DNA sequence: TGTGCCAGCAGCTTAAGCGCGGGGCCTGAGTACATTCAGTACTTC. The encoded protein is CASSLSAGPEYIQYF.

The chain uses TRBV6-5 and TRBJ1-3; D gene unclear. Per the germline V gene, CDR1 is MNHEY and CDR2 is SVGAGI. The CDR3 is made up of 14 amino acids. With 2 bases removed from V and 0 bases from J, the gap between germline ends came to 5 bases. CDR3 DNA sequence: TGTGCCAGCAGTTACACGGGCTCTGGAAACACCATATATTTT. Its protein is CASSYTGSGNTIYF.

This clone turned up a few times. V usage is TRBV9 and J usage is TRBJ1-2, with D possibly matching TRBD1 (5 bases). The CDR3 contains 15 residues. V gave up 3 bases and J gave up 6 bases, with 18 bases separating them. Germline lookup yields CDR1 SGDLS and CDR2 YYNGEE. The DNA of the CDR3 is TGTGCCAGCAGCGCCGACACGCAGGGCCCCGATGGCTACACCTTC. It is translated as CASSADTQGPDGYTF. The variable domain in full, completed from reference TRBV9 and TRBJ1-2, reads DSGVTQTPKHLITATGQRVTLRCSPRSGDLSVYWYQQSLDQGLQFLIQYYNGEERAKGNILERFSAQQFPDLHSELNLSSLELGDSALYFCASSADTQGPDGYTFGSGTRLTVV.

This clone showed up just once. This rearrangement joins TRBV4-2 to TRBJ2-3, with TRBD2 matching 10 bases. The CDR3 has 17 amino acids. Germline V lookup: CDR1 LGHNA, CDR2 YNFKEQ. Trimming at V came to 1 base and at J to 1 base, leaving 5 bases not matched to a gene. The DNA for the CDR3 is TGTGCCAGCAGCCAAGGGACAGGGACTAGCGGCACAGATACGCAGTATTTT. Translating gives CASSQGTGTSGTDTQYF.

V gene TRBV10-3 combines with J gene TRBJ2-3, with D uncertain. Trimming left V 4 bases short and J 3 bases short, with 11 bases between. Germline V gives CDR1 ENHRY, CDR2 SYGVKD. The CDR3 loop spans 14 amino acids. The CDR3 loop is CAISGSRGTDTQYF. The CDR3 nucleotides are TGTGCCATCAGTGGGTCGCGAGGTACAGATACGCAGTATTTT.

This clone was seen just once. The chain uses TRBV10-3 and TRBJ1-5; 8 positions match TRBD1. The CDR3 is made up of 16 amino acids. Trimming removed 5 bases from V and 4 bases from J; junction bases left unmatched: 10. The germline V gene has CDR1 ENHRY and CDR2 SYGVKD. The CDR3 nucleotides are TGTGCCATCAGTCAATTTTTTACAGGGGGAAATCAGCCCCAGCATTTT. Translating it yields CAISQFFTGGNQPQHF.

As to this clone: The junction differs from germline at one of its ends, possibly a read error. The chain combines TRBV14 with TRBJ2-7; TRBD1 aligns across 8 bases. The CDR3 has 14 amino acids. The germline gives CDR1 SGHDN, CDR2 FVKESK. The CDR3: CASSQDRGTGDYDF. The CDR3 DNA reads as TGTGCCAGCAGCCAAGATCGGGGGACAGGCGACTACGACTTC.

CDR3 coding DNA: TGTGCCACGTCCCTTAAGCAGTATTTT. Its protein is CATSLKQYF. The chain recombines TRBV6-6 with TRBJ2-3; no clear D gene. The CDR3 totals 9 residues. V lost 10 bases and J lost 11, with 10 bases in between. Per germline, CDR1 MNHNY and CDR2 SVGAGI (reference sequence).

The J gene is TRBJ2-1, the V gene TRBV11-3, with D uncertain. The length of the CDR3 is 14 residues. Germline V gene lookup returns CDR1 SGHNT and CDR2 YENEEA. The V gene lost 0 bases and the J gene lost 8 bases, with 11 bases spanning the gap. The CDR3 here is CASSLDGVYDEQFF. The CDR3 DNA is TGTGCCAGCAGCTTAGATGGAGTGTACGATGAGCAGTTCTTC.

The CDR3 DNA reads as TGTGCCACCAGTGATTTAAAACCGGGACAGTATAATTCACCCCTCCACTTT. Its protein is CATSDLKPGQYNSPLHF. This sequence joins TRBV24-1 and TRBJ1-6, with 7 bases lining up with TRBD1. The V gene end was trimmed by 1 base and the J gene end by 4 bases; junction bases not matched to a gene: 6. Germline V gene sequence: CDR1 KGHDR, CDR2 SFDVKD. The length of the CDR3 is 17 residues.

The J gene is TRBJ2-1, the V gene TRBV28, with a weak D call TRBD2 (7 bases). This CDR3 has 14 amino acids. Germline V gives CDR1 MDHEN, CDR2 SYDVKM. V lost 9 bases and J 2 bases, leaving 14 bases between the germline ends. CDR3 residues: CASSGGAAYNEQFF. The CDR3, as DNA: TGTGCCAGTTCGGGGGGCGCCGCCTACAATGAGCAGTTCTTC.

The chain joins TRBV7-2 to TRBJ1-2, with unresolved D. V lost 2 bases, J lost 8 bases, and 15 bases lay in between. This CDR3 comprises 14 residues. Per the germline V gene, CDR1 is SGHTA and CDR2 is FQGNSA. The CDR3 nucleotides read TGTGCCAGCAGCTTAAGGTTTAAGGCGGGGGGCTACACCTTC. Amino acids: CASSLRFKAGGYTF.

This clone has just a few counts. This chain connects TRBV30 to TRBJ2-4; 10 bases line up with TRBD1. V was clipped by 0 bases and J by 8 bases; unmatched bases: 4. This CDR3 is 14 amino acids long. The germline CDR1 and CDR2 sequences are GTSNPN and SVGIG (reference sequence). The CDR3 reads CAWSVGTGDDIQYF. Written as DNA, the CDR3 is TGTGCCTGGAGTGTGGGGACAGGGGATGACATTCAGTACTTC.

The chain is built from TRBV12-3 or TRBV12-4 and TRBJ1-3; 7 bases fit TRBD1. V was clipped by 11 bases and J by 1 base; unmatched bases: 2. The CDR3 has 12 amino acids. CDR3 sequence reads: CAQTGSGNTIYF. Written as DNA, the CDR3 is TGTGCCCAGACAGGGTCTGGAAACACCATATATTTT.

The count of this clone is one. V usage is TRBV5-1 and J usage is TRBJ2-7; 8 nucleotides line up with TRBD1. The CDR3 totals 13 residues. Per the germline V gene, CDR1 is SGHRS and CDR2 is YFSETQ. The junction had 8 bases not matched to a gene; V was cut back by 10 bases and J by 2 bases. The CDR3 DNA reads TGCGCCTCGGGGGACAGGACCGCCTACGAGCAGTACTTC. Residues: CASGDRTAYEQYF.

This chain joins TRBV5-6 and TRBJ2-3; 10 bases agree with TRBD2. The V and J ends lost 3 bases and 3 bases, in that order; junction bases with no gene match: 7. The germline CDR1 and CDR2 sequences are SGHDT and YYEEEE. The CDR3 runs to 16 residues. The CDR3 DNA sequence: TGTGCCAGCAGCTGGGTGAGCGGGGGGGCGACAGATACGCAGTATTTT. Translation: CASSWVSGGATDTQYF.

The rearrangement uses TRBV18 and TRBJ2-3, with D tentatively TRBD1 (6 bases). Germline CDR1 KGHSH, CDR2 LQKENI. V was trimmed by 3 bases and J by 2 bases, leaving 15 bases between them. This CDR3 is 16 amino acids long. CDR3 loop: CASSPPTGYNTDTQYF. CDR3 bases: TGTGCCAGCTCACCTCCTACAGGGTATAACACAGATACGCAGTATTTT.

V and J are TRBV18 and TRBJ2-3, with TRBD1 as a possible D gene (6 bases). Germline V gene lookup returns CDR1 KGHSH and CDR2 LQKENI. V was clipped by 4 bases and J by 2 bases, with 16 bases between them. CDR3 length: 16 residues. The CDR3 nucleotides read TGTGCCAGCTCACTAGTCCTCAGGGGATTCACAGATACGCAGTATTTT. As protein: CASSLVLRGFTDTQYF. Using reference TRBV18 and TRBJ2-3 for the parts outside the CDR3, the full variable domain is NAGVMQNPRHLVRRRGQEARLRCSPMKGHSHVYWYRQLPEEGLKFMVYLQKENIIDESGMPKERFSAEFPKEGPSILRIQQVVRGDSAAYFCASSLVLRGFTDTQYFGPGTRLTVL.

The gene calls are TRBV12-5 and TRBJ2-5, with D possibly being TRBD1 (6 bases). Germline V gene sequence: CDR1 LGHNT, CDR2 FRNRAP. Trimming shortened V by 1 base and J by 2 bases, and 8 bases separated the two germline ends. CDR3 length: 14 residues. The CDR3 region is CASGLGGQQETQYF. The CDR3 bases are TGTGCTAGTGGTTTGGGCGGACAGCAAGAGACCCAGTACTTC. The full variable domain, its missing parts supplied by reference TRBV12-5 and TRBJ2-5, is DARVTQTPRHKVTEMGQEVTMRCQPILGHNTVFWYRQTMMQGLELLAYFRNRAPLDDSGMPKDRFSAEMPDATLATLKIQPSEPRDSAVYFCASGLGGQQETQYFGPGTRLLVL.

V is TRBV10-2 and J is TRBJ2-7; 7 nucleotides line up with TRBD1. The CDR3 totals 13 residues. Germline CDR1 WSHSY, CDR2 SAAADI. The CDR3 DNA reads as TGCGCCAGCAGTGCCGGGACAGCCTACGAGCAGTGCGTC. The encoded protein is CASSAGTAYEQCV.

In DNA, the CDR3 is TGTGCCAGCAGCCCCACAGGGATAGGGGCTGGCTACACCTTC. As protein: CASSPTGIGAGYTF. V and J are TRBV3-1 (or the pseudogene TRBV3-2) and TRBJ1-2; D might be TRBD1 (6 bases). The CDR3 has 14 amino acids. Trimming stripped 4 bases from V and 7 bases from J, with 16 bases between. Germline loops: CDR1 LGHDT, CDR2 YNNKEL (reference sequence).

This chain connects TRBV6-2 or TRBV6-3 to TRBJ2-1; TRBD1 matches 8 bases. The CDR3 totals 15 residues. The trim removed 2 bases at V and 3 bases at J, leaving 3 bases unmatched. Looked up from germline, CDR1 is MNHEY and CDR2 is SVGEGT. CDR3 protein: CASSYGRGHYNEQFF. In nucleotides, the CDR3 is TGTGCCAGCAGTTACGGCAGGGGGCACTACAATGAGCAGTTCTTC.